The entry that follows covers one T cell receptor (beta chain) sequence. Its antigen is unidentified. This record belongs to a study of cytomegalovirus exposure and HLA in healthy donors. General study points: In a later analysis, at a false discovery rate of 0.05, 16,951 TCR beta sequences matched HLA alleles.

The primer mix had 60 Vbeta and 13 Jbeta primers. Measured with immunoSEQ multiplex PCR; TCRdb has only the in-frame clones, and not every one. The repertoire includes fewer than 350,000 clones, around nine tenths of them detected once, and about 2% sits in the top ten. Trimming left V 5 bases short and J 6 bases short, with 17 bases between. CDR1 and CDR2 (germline): SGHTA, FQGNSA. The CDR3 extends over 16 amino acids. Sequencing input: PBMCs. V is TRBV7-2 and J is TRBJ1-6; no clear D gene. This TCR derives from a woman in her late teens or twenties in good health and CMV-seronegative. CDR3 residues: CASSPLDGGFNSPLHF. For the CDR3, the DNA is TGTGCCAGCAGCCCCTTGGATGGCGGTTTTAATTCACCCCTCCACTTT.